Below, 27 T cell receptor beta chains from the same sample are listed, as sequenced in a study of T cell responses to AZD1222 COVID-19 vaccine. Clones were read by immunoSEQ multiplex PCR, and TCRdb kept only the in-frame ones, dropping some. The table lists more than 75,000 clones, about 89% of them singletons. The source material was peripheral blood, sampled on day 0 of AZD1222 vaccination. All receptors come from an adult in good health.

This rearrangement joins TRBV27 to TRBJ2-7; 10 bases match TRBD1. V lost 6 bases and J lost 0; bases outside the gene matches: 8. In germline, CDR1 is MNHEY, CDR2 SMNVEV (reference sequence). The CDR3 length is 16 residues. The DNA for the CDR3 is TGTGCCAGCAGCCCCCTCCGGGACAGGGGCTCCTACGAGCAGTACTTC. This translates into CASSPLRDRGSYEQYF.

J is TRBJ1-4 and V is TRBV5-6; the D gene is possibly TRBD1 (5 bases). CDR1 and CDR2 (germline): SGHDT, YYEEEE. Trimming stripped 4 bases from V and 4 bases from J, with 14 bases between. The CDR3 sequence is 15 residues long. In DNA form, the CDR3 reads TGTGCCAGCAGCCGGACCCAGGGTTATAATGAAAAACTGTTTTTT. Protein: CASSRTQGYNEKLFF.

This rearrangement joins TRBV3-1 (or the pseudogene TRBV3-2) to TRBJ2-2; tentatively, D is TRBD1 or TRBD2 (5 bases each). The CDR3 runs to 14 residues. Per the germline V gene, CDR1 is LGHDT and CDR2 is YNNKEL (reference sequence). The germline V and J ends were trimmed by 3 bases and 6 bases, with 11 bases remaining between them. CDR3 nucleotides: TGTGCCAGCAGCCAGGGGACGGGATCCGGGGAGCTGTTTTTT. The encoded protein is CASSQGTGSGELFF.

The chain combines TRBV7-2 with TRBJ2-7; 13 bases align to TRBD2. V lost 4 bases to trimming and J lost 3 bases; unmatched junction nucleotides: 12. The CDR3 covers 18 residues. Germline CDR1 is SGHTA and CDR2 is FQGNSA. CDR3 nucleotides: TGTGCCAGCAGCTCTGGGACTAGCGGGAAGTGGCCGGGCTACGAGCAGTACTTC. Translated, it gives CASSSGTSGKWPGYEQYF.

The V call is TRBV7-8, the J call TRBJ1-6; 8 bases fit TRBD1. The CDR3 covers 17 residues. V lost 5 bases, J lost 1 base, and 7 bases stayed unmatched. CDR1 and CDR2 from the germline V gene are SGHVS and FQNEAQ. The CDR3 loop reads CASSQQGAISYNSPLHF. The CDR3 DNA follows: TGTGCCAGCAGCCAGCAGGGGGCTATATCCTATAATTCACCCCTCCACTTT.

This clone was recorded once. This chain links TRBV4-3 with TRBJ2-7; 10 bases fit TRBD2. Germline CDR1 reads LGHNA; CDR2 reads YSLEER. The CDR3 has 16 residues. V lost 0 bases to trimming and J lost 2 bases; unmatched junction nucleotides: 4. The CDR3 sequence: CASSQDRAGGAYEQYF. Here the CDR3 DNA reads TGCGCCAGCAGCCAAGATCGAGCGGGAGGGGCCTACGAGCAGTACTTC.

The V and J genes are TRBV7-9 and TRBJ1-1, with D maybe TRBD1 (5 bases). Trimming stripped 5 bases from V and 5 bases from J, with 12 bases between. Germline CDR1 SEHNR, CDR2 FQNEAQ (reference sequence). The CDR3 is 13 amino acids. Here the CDR3 reads CASSPEGRTEAFF. The CDR3 nucleotides read TGTGCCAGCAGCCCTGAGGGGCGGACTGAAGCTTTCTTT.

The chain uses TRBV2 and TRBJ2-1, with 13 nucleotides matching TRBD2. The CDR3 loop spans 16 amino acids. Germline assignment: CDR1 SNHLY and CDR2 FYNNEI. V dropped 8 bases and J dropped 3; count of bases not matched to a gene: 7. The CDR3 DNA reads TGTGCCAGCCGCAGACTAGCGGGGGGTAACTACAATGAGCAGTTCTTC. This gives the protein CASRRLAGGNYNEQFF.

V is TRBV7-8 and J is TRBJ2-7, with TRBD2 matching over 7 bases. CDR3 length: 15 residues. With V trimmed by 1 base and J by 1 base, 4 bases remained unmatched. The germline gives CDR1 SGHVS, CDR2 FQNEAQ. This CDR3 is CASSLGGGRSYEQYF. CDR3 nucleotide sequence: TGTGCCAGCAGCTTAGGCGGGGGAAGGTCCTACGAGCAGTACTTC.

This clone was observed once. The V call is TRBV3-1 (or the pseudogene TRBV3-2), the J call TRBJ1-5; D not certain. CDR1 is LGHDT and CDR2 is YNNKEL in the germline V gene (reference sequence). This CDR3 has 12 amino acids. Trimming cost V 3 bases and J 3 bases, with 3 bases left between them. The CDR3 DNA sequence: TGTGCCAGCAGCCAGTCCAATCAGCCCCAGCATTTT. Its translation is CASSQSNQPQHF.

The chain combines TRBV24-1 with TRBJ1-2; maybe TRBD1 (6 bases). There are 14 residues in the CDR3. Germline-derived CDR1 and CDR2 are KGHDR and SFDVKD. V lost 3 bases and J lost 2, with 9 bases in between. Written as DNA, the CDR3 is TGTGCCACCAGTGATGCGACAGGAAACTATGGCTACACCTTC. Translation gives CATSDATGNYGYTF.

This rearrangement joins TRBV28 to TRBJ1-4; 11 nucleotides match TRBD1. The J segment lost 2 bases and the V segment lost 5 bases, leaving 7 bases of the junction unmatched. This CDR3 has 17 residues. From germline, CDR1 is MDHEN and CDR2 SYDVKM. The CDR3 sequence is CASSLRTGGSTNEKLFF. Written as DNA, the CDR3 is TGTGCCAGCAGTCTGAGGACAGGGGGCTCCACTAATGAAAAACTGTTTTTT.

This sequence joins TRBV5-5 and TRBJ1-5, with 9 bases aligning to TRBD1. This CDR3 is 20 amino acids long. CDR1 is SGHKS, CDR2 YYEKEE, per germline (reference sequence). V gave up 1 base and J gave up 1 base; unmatched junction bases: 15. CDR3 in DNA: TGTGCCAGCAGCTTGAGAGGGACAGGGTCAGGTGGGCGCAGCAATCAGCCCCAGCATTTT. This gives the protein CASSLRGTGSGGRSNQPQHF.

The V and J genes are TRBV7-9 and TRBJ1-3; D is unresolved. Trimming stripped 0 bases from V and 4 bases from J, with 4 bases between. This CDR3 comprises 13 residues. Germline lookup yields CDR1 SEHNR and CDR2 FQNEAQ (reference sequence). CDR3 sequence: CASSLAEGNTIYF. The CDR3 DNA is TGTGCCAGCAGCTTAGCGGAGGGAAACACCATATATTTT.

The V and J genes are TRBV29-1 and TRBJ1-2; TRBD1 agrees at 9 bases. The CDR3 is 12 amino acids. Trimming at V came to 7 bases and at J to 8 bases, leaving 8 bases not matched to a gene. Germline V gene data show CDR1 as SQVTM and CDR2 as ANQGSEA. The CDR3 DNA is TGCAGCGGAGGAACAGGGGGCGAGGGCTACACCTTC. Translating it yields CSGGTGGEGYTF. Full variable domain (outside the CDR3, taken from reference TRBV29-1 and TRBJ1-2): SAVISQKPSRDICQRGTSLTIQCQVDSQVTMMFWYRQQPGQSLTLIATANQGSEATYESGFVIDKFPISRPNLTFSTLTVSNMSPEDSSIYLCSGGTGGEGYTFGSGTRLTVV.

V gene TRBV9 combines with J gene TRBJ2-1, with 8 bases fitting TRBD1. The CDR3 length is 16 residues. J was trimmed by 5 bases and V by 0 bases; bases with no gene match: 7. Germline values: CDR1 SGDLS, CDR2 YYNGEE. CDR3 in amino acids: CASSVAGGFYNNEQFF. CDR3 coding DNA: TGTGCCAGCAGCGTAGCAGGGGGCTTTTACAACAATGAGCAGTTCTTC.

The rearrangement uses TRBV3-1 (or the pseudogene TRBV3-2) and TRBJ1-2; 8 nucleotides align to TRBD1. V was pared by 4 bases and J by 7 bases, with 14 bases of the junction left unmatched. Germline lookup yields CDR1 LGHDT and CDR2 YNNKEL (reference sequence). The CDR3 totals 16 residues. The CDR3 loop reads CASSLDPVTGGAGYTF. CDR3 DNA sequence: TGTGCCAGCAGCCTCGACCCCGTTACAGGGGGAGCTGGCTACACCTTC.

The CDR3 loop is CASSHSGTSRYEQYF. CDR3 in DNA: TGTGCCAGCAGTCACTCCGGGACTAGCAGATACGAGCAGTACTTC. The chain uses TRBV5-6 and TRBJ2-7, with 9 bases matching TRBD2. CDR3 length: 15 amino acids. V was clipped by 5 bases and J by 4 bases; unmatched bases: 10. CDR1 is SGHDT, CDR2 YYEEEE, per germline.

In the case of this clone: Other nucleotide sequences from this sample produce the same CDR3. The V gene is TRBV5-1, the J gene TRBJ1-5, with D hard to call. Between the trimmed V and J ends, which lost 0 bases and 0 bases, there was a span of 7 bases. The CDR3 is 15 amino acids. Germline CDR1 is SGHRS and CDR2 is YFSETQ. CDR3 DNA sequence: TGCGCCAGCAGCTTGGTTCCGGATAGCAATCAGCCCCAGCATTTT. This gives the protein CASSLVPDSNQPQHF.

The chain has TRBV18 and TRBJ2-1, with D perhaps TRBD2 (5 bases). Per the germline V gene, CDR1 is KGHSH and CDR2 is LQKENI. Trimming pared 4 bases from V and 0 bases from J, leaving 10 bases between. The CDR3 has 15 amino acids. The CDR3 reads CASSLKADSYNEQFF. CDR3 DNA sequence: TGTGCCAGCTCACTGAAAGCGGACTCCTACAATGAGCAGTTCTTC. Filled out from reference TRBV18 and TRBJ2-1, the complete variable domain reads NAGVMQNPRHLVRRRGQEARLRCSPMKGHSHVYWYRQLPEEGLKFMVYLQKENIIDESGMPKERFSAEFPKEGPSILRIQQVVRGDSAAYFCASSLKADSYNEQFFGPGTRLTVL.

This chain uses TRBV5-4 with TRBJ2-1; D may match TRBD1 or TRBD2 (5 bases each). Trimming took off 3 bases at V and 5 bases at J, with 12 bases between the two ends. The CDR3 is 14 amino acids. Germline lookup yields CDR1 SGHNT and CDR2 YYREEE (reference sequence). The CDR3 DNA is TGTGCCAGCAGCTGGTCGGGGCAAAACAATGAGCAGTTCTTC. This encodes CASSWSGQNNEQFF.

Of note for this clone: Mismatch with germline at one junction end may stem from a read error. This rearrangement joins TRBV7-7 to TRBJ1-2, with a tentative D call TRBD1 (5 bases). The CDR3 is made up of 15 amino acids. Germline CDR1 SSHAT, CDR2 FNYEAQ (reference sequence). The chain's CDR3 is CASSPILGGDHGYTF. CDR3 in DNA: TGTGCTAGCAGCCCAATACTGGGAGGGGATCATGGCTACACCTTC.

The V gene is TRBV18, the J gene TRBJ1-1; unclear D gene. The germline gives CDR1 KGHSH, CDR2 LQKENI. The V gene lost 3 bases and the J gene lost 3 bases, with 8 bases spanning the gap. The CDR3 loop spans 13 amino acids. The CDR3 protein is CASSPGSDTEAFF. The CDR3 DNA is TGTGCCAGCTCACCTGGCAGTGACACTGAAGCTTTCTTT.

The chain carries TRBV9 and TRBJ2-5; D is unclear. The CDR3 runs to 17 residues. Deletions cut 0 bases from V and 0 bases from J, with 15 bases between. CDR1 and CDR2 from the germline V gene are SGDLS and YYNGEE. CDR3 sequence: CASSVGSRRTDQETQYF. The CDR3 nucleotides read TGTGCCAGCAGCGTAGGTTCGAGACGGACGGACCAAGAGACCCAGTACTTC.

The sample holds one count of this clone. The V call is TRBV27, the J call TRBJ2-1; 8 bases are a match to TRBD1. Germline V CDR1 and CDR2: MNHEY, SMNVEV (reference sequence). The trim removed 10 bases at V and 7 bases at J, leaving 15 bases unmatched. This CDR3 has 15 residues. The CDR3: CATRAGQGLLNEQFF. CDR3 DNA: TGTGCCACCCGCGCTGGACAGGGTCTACTGAATGAGCAGTTCTTC.

This chain links TRBV9 with TRBJ2-1; D is unresolved. Germline V gene lookup returns CDR1 SGDLS and CDR2 YYNGEE. CDR3 length equals 16 residues. Trimming took 3 bases from V and 8 from J, leaving 21 bases between them. The CDR3 coding sequence is TGTGCCAGCAGCGCTGTTCGGACCGGGCTTCGAGATGAGCAGTTCTTC. Protein: CASSAVRTGLRDEQFF.

This clone appeared once. The chain employs TRBV9 and TRBJ2-4; D is possibly TRBD2 (5 bases). Germline CDR1 reads SGDLS; CDR2 reads YYNGEE. Trimming cost V 1 base and J 1 base, with 9 bases left between them. The CDR3 totals 15 residues. The CDR3 coding sequence is TGTGCCAGCAGCGTAAGTCCGGGGGCCAAAAACATTCAGTACTTC. It translates to CASSVSPGAKNIQYF.